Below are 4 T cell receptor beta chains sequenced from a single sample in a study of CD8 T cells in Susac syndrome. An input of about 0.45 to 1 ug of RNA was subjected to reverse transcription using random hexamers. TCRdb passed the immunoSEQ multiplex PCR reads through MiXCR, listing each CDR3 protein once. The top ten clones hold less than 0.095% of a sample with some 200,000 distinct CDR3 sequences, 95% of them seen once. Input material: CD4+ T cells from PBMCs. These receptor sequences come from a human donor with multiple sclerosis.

The CDR3 loop is CASREGQAAEQFF. CDR3 DNA sequence: TGTGCCAGCAGAGAGGGACAGGCAGCTGAGCAGTTCTTC. The chain has TRBV6-5 and TRBJ2-1; TRBD1 aligns across 8 bases. CDR3 length equals 13 residues. The germline V gene encodes CDR1 MNHEY and CDR2 SVGAGI. Trimming cost V 6 bases and J 9 bases; bases outside gene matches: 7.

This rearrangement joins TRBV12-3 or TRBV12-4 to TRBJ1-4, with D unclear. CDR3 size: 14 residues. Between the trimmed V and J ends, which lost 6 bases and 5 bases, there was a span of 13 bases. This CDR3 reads CASRTTRTNEKLFF. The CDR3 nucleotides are TGTGCCAGCAGAACCACAAGAACAAATGAAAAACTGTTTTTT.

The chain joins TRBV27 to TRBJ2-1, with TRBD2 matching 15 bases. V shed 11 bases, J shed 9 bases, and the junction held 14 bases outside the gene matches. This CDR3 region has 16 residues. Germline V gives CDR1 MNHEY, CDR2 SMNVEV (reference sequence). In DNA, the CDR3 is TGTGCCGGCCCCGGGACTAGCGGGAGGTTGAGTGGTGAGCAGTTCTTC. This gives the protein CAGPGTSGRLSGEQFF.

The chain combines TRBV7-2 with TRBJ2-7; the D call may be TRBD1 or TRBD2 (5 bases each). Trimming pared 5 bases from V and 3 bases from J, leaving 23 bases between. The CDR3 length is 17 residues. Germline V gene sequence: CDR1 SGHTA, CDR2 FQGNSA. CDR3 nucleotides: TGTGCCAGCAGCCACCAGATTACGGGGACGACCTTCTACGAGCAGTACTTC. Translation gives CASSHQITGTTFYEQYF.